This T cell receptor (beta chain) stems from a study of T-cell memory formation after mild COVID-19. V dropped 7 bases and J dropped 5 bases, with 8 bases sitting between them. Germline CDR1 and CDR2: SGDLS and YYNGEE. This CDR3 spans 11 amino acids. TCRdb ran MiXCR on the 5' RACE reads and lists one entry per CDR3 protein. Here the sample spans 35,000 to 45,000 distinct CDR3 sequences, 6% to 8.5% being singletons. This clonotype was seen a few times. What it recognizes is unknown. Findings and limits, study-wide: Mainly CM and EM harbored the contracting CD4+ clones; mainly EMRA harbored the CD8+ ones. A second wave expanding day 15 to 37 was CD4+-biased; contracting clones were balanced.

The sample taken for sequencing was PBMCs or a T cell subset sorted from them (not recorded which). The rearrangement links TRBV9 to TRBJ2-3; D is ambiguous. This clonotype was obtained from an adult who had mild COVID-19 (a few samples of this study predate the infection). Cell type and time point are not known. CDR3 region: CASGRRDTQYF. CDR3 sequence (DNA): TGTGCCAGCGGCCGAAGAGATACGCAGTATTTT.